This T cell receptor (beta chain) is from a study of T-cell reconstitution after alpha-beta-depleted transplantation in children. Study-level points and caveats: Expanded graft clones, several hundred of them, were reportedly the source of alpha-beta T cells about two months after transplant. Diversity and T-cell counts at one year after transplant derived mostly from new T cells. High day-60 TCRbeta diversity in some patients came from surviving recipient T cells and thymic progenitors.

V was pared by 1 base and J by 6 bases, with 12 bases between. The CDR3 has 14 residues. Germline V gene sequence: CDR1 SEHNR, CDR2 FQNEAQ (reference sequence). The TCRbeta library incorporated unique molecular identifiers. One entry per CDR3 protein, called by TCRdb with MiXCR from the PCR reads. The table records over 450,000 distinct CDR3 sequences, about 10% of them present only once. This clonotype was observed a handful of times. Its antigen is still unknown. J is TRBJ1-1 and V is TRBV7-9; TRBD1 might be the D (5 bases). The source was PBMCs, collected before TCRalphabeta/CD19-depleted stem cell transplant. This sequence was found in a child younger than 10 with inherited bone marrow failure, due to receive a stem cell transplant. The CDR3 region is CASSLGQLDSEAFF. DNA for the CDR3: TGTGCCAGCAGCTTAGGACAGCTCGACTCTGAAGCTTTCTTT.